This T cell receptor beta chain was identified in a study of yellow fever vaccine responses in identical twins. Points from the study as a whole: Twins' vaccine T cell response reportedly seemed partly convergent, partly personalized.

TCRdb independently ran MiXCR on the RT-PCR reads; one entry per CDR3 protein. The sample carries around 20,000 distinct CDR3 sequences, around 65% recorded once. As to this clonotype: What it binds is not known.

The clonotype was recovered from a woman in her late teens or twenties who received the yellow fever vaccine. This sample comprised T cells from blood (PBMCs), unsorted or a sorted subset (not recorded which), obtained before or after yellow fever vaccination (not recorded which).

CDR3 in amino acids: CSANSIYNEQFF. In nucleotides, the CDR3 is TGCAGTGCCAACAGCATTTACAATGAGCAGTTCTTC. V and J are TRBV20-1 and TRBJ2-1; D not certain. Germline lookup yields CDR1 DFQATT and CDR2 SNEGSKA (reference sequence). The CDR3 has 12 amino acids. V dropped 6 bases and J dropped 4 bases, with 10 bases sitting between them.